Sequencing of this TCR beta chain was carried out in a study of blood T cell repertoires in COVID-19. CDR1 and CDR2 from the germline V gene are LNHNV and YYDKDF (reference sequence). V lost 6 bases and J lost 6, with 15 bases in between. The CDR3 is 14 amino acids. The protocol was immunoSEQ multiplex PCR, while the TCRdb copy is restricted to in-frame clones and leaves out a portion. The sample includes 200,000 to 250,000 clones, roughly 89% seen only once; the top ten take approximately 16%. Across 24 US areas, participants ranged in age from roughly 18 to 89 years. Material: PBMCs or T cells enriched from blood (not recorded which). This chain uses TRBV15 with TRBJ1-5, with D unclear. The source of this sequence is a man aged 25-40 years who had been exposed to COVID-19. CDR3 bases: TGTGCCACCAGTCAGAAATTAGGGAGTCAGCCCCAGCATTTT. This encodes CATSQKLGSQPQHF.